In its sample, the clone carrying this TCR beta chain was seen once. The data derive from a study of blood T cell repertoires in COVID-19. Unmatched junction bases numbered 8, after V lost 3 bases and J lost 5 bases. CDR1 is SGHAT, CDR2 FQNNGV, per germline. This CDR3 has 15 residues. Methods used by the authors: The assay estimated nucleated cells by amplifying reference gene primers. Sequencing used immunoSEQ multiplex PCR; TCRdb keeps in-frame clones, though not all of them. Clonal size and the V and J genes are those of that table, whereas D and trimming came from the DNA. The data show 55,000 to 75,000 clones, 65% to 85% seen once.

The clonotype originates from an elderly man with active or convalescent COVID-19. Sequencing was done on a sample of peripheral blood. The chain joins TRBV11-2 to TRBJ2-5; TRBD1 aligns across 8 bases. CDR3 region: CASSFPTGVEETQYF. The DNA for the CDR3 is TGTGCCAGCAGCTTCCCGACAGGGGTTGAGGAGACCCAGTACTTC.